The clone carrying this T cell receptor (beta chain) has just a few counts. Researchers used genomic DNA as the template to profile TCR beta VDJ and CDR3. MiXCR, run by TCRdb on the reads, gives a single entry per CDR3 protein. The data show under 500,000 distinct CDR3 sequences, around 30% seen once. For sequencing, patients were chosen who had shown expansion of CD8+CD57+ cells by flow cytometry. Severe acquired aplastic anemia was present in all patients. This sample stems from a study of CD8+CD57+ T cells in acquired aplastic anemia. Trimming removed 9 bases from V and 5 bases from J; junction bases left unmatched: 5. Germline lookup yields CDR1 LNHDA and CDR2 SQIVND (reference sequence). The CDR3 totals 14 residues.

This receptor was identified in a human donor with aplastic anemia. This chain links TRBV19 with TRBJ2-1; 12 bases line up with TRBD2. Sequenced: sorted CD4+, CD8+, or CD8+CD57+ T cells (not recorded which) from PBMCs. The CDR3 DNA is TGTGCCAGCAGCTGGACTAGCGGGAACAATGAGCAGTTCTTC. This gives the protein CASSWTSGNNEQFF.